Shown below are 32 T cell receptor beta chains from a single sample sequenced in a study of T cells in Graves' hyperthyroidism and ophthalmopathy. The TCR beta CDR3 regions underwent amplification using RNA transcripts as the source. The TCR CDR3 first-round RT-PCR relied on the HTBI primer set. From the multiplex PCR reads, TCRdb called clonotypes with MiXCR, one entry per CDR3 protein. The sample records approximately 610,000 distinct CDR3 sequences, approximately 15% being singletons. Sequencing input: blood. These receptors were taken from a woman between 35 and 50 years old with Graves' ophthalmopathy.

On this clonotype: Germline is not matched at one junction end, which may reflect a read error. This sequence joins TRBV7-8 and TRBJ2-3, with unresolved D. Germline V lookup: CDR1 SGHVS, CDR2 FQNEAQ. The CDR3 runs 11 residues. CDR3 sequence (DNA): TGTGCCATCAGCTTTACAGATACGCAGTATTTT. This gives the protein CAISFTDTQYF. The variable domain in full, completed from reference TRBV7-8 and TRBJ2-3, reads GAGVSQSPRYKVAKRGQDVALRCDPISGHVSLFWYQQALGQGPEFLTYFQNEAQLDKSGLPSDRFFAERPEGSVSTLKIQRTQQEDSAVYLCAISFTDTQYFGPGTRLTVL.

This clonotype has at least ten counts. V is TRBV11-2 and J is TRBJ1-2, with D possibly being TRBD1 (5 bases). The germline V gene encodes CDR1 SGHAT and CDR2 FQNNGV. The CDR3 covers 15 residues. Trimming took 5 bases from V and 3 from J, leaving 16 bases between them. CDR3 loop: CASSTYRSQDYGYTF. The CDR3 nucleotides read TGTGCCAGCAGCACCTACAGGAGCCAAGACTATGGCTACACCTTC.

In its sample, this clonotype was seen many times. This chain uses TRBV27 with TRBJ2-2; 12 bases align to TRBD2. V gave up 0 bases and J gave up 0 bases; unmatched junction bases: 5. CDR3 length: 19 amino acids. Germline V gene data show CDR1 as MNHEY and CDR2 as SMNVEV (reference sequence). The CDR3 DNA sequence: TGTGCCAGCAGTTTATCCGGACTAGCGGGATACGCGAACACCGGGGAGCTGTTTTTT. It specifies CASSLSGLAGYANTGELFF.

This clonotype was seen many times. The J gene is TRBJ2-7, the V gene TRBV5-6; 7 nucleotides match TRBD1. Trimming at V came to 2 bases and at J to 0 bases, leaving 5 bases not matched to a gene. Germline V lookup: CDR1 SGHDT, CDR2 YYEEEE. This CDR3 is 15 amino acids long. The CDR3 DNA reads TGTGCCAGCAGCTTCGACAGGGCATCCTCCTACGAGCAGTACTTC. Its protein product is CASSFDRASSYEQYF.

This clonotype appeared many times. The genes are TRBV6-2 or TRBV6-3 and TRBJ2-7; D ambiguous. The CDR3 runs to 14 residues. The V gene's germline CDR1 is MNHEY and CDR2 SVGEGT. The V end was cut by 3 bases, the J end by 3 bases, with 12 bases between. The CDR3, as DNA: TGTGCCAGCAGTTATACTGGTGGGGACTACGAGCAGTACTTC. It codes for CASSYTGGDYEQYF.

V gene TRBV7-9 combines with J gene TRBJ1-6; TRBD1 is a possible D gene (6 bases). The CDR3 spans 13 residues. Trimming cost V 5 bases and J 10 bases, with 12 bases left between them. Germline values: CDR1 SEHNR, CDR2 FQNEAQ (reference sequence). The CDR3 is CASSQGHTSPLHF. The CDR3 nucleotides are TGTGCCAGCAGCCAGGGACACACCTCACCCCTCCACTTT.

This clonotype was seen at least ten times. The chain carries TRBV7-9 and TRBJ2-5; a possible D gene is TRBD2 (6 bases). Germline lookup yields CDR1 SEHNR and CDR2 FQNEAQ (reference sequence). Between the trimmed V and J ends, which lost 1 base and 1 base, there was a span of 13 bases. CDR3 size: 16 residues. The CDR3, as DNA: TGTGCCAGCAGCTTAGTTCCGGACTACCTCCAAGAGACCCAGTACTTC. Its protein is CASSLVPDYLQETQYF.

The gene calls are TRBV20-1 and TRBJ2-7; 14 nucleotides line up with TRBD2. This CDR3 is 17 amino acids long. The germline CDR1 and CDR2 sequences are DFQATT and SNEGSKA (reference sequence). V lost 1 base, J lost 1 base, and 6 bases stayed unmatched. CDR3 bases: TGCAGTGCTAGAGGGGGGACTAGCGGGGGAGCGTCCTACGAGCAGTACTTC. Encoded protein: CSARGGTSGGASYEQYF.

This clonotype has ten or more counts. The V gene is TRBV2, the J gene TRBJ2-7; D perhaps matches TRBD2 (6 bases). This CDR3 region has 16 residues. Trimming took 7 bases from V and 6 from J, leaving 25 bases between them. The germline gives CDR1 SNHLY, CDR2 FYNNEI. CDR3 sequence reads: CASTTLRRDEAREQYF. CDR3 in DNA: TGTGCCAGCACTACCCTCCGGCGGGATGAGGCCCGCGAGCAGTACTTC.

This clonotype was counted between two and nine times. The genes are TRBV19 and TRBJ2-5; the match to TRBD1 covers 8 bases. Trimming at V came to 5 bases and at J to 6 bases, leaving 8 bases not matched to a gene. The V gene's germline CDR1 is LNHDA and CDR2 SQIVND (reference sequence). This CDR3 comprises 14 residues. In DNA form, the CDR3 reads TGTGCCAGTAGTCCCCAGGGGGCTGGGCAGACCCAGTACTTC. This sequence encodes CASSPQGAGQTQYF.

This clonotype was counted a few times. This chain joins TRBV18 and TRBJ2-6; D is uncertain. V lost 4 bases and J lost 3, with 16 bases in between. The CDR3 consists of 17 residues. Germline lookup yields CDR1 KGHSH and CDR2 LQKENI. The CDR3 nucleotides are TGTGCCAGCTCACTCAGGACCGGCAGTTTTGGGGCCAACGTCCTGACTTTC. Amino acid sequence: CASSLRTGSFGANVLTF. Full variable domain (outside the CDR3, taken from reference TRBV18 and TRBJ2-6): NAGVMQNPRHLVRRRGQEARLRCSPMKGHSHVYWYRQLPEEGLKFMVYLQKENIIDESGMPKERFSAEFPKEGPSILRIQQVVRGDSAAYFCASSLRTGSFGANVLTFGAGSRLTVL.

This clonotype showed up just a few times. The chain has TRBV13 and TRBJ2-2; D unresolved. Trimming removed 8 bases from V and 1 base from J, with 8 bases in between. The CDR3 length is 13 residues. Germline V CDR1 and CDR2: PRHDT, FYEKMQ (reference sequence). In nucleotides, the CDR3 is TGTGCCAGCTCGGCGAGGAACACCGGGGAGCTGTTTTTT. Protein product: CASSARNTGELFF.

The chain joins TRBV6-1 to TRBJ2-7, with TRBD1 as a possible D gene (6 bases). CDR1 is MNHNS and CDR2 is SASEGT in the germline V gene. The CDR3 loop spans 15 amino acids. Deletions cut 8 bases from V and 5 bases from J, with 22 bases between. The CDR3 coding sequence is TGTGCCAGCGCCCCTCTGGGGGCGCAATCCAACGAGCAGTACTTC. Protein sequence: CASAPLGAQSNEQYF.

In its sample, this clonotype was seen many times. V is TRBV3-1 and J is TRBJ2-2; D ambiguous. The V and J ends lost 2 bases and 5 bases respectively, with 9 bases between them. This CDR3 is built from 14 residues. Germline V CDR1 and CDR2: LGHDT, YNNKEL (reference sequence). DNA of the CDR3: TGTGCCAGCAGCCAACGATCCGGTACCGGGGAGCTGTTTTTT. Amino acids: CASSQRSGTGELFF.

This clonotype was seen only a few times. V gene TRBV30 combines with J gene TRBJ2-5, with 7 bases matching TRBD2. The V and J ends lost 0 bases and 6 bases, in that order; junction bases with no gene match: 4. This CDR3 comprises 13 residues. Per the germline V gene, CDR1 is GTSNPN and CDR2 is SVGIG (reference sequence). The CDR3 nucleotides read TGTGCCTGGAGTGTATTCGGGAGGAAGACCCAGTACTTC. Protein: CAWSVFGRKTQYF.

The table lists this clonotype with many counts. The rearrangement uses TRBV27 and TRBJ2-2; 13 bases agree with TRBD2. The junction had 7 bases not matched to a gene; V was cut back by 7 bases and J by 5 bases. Germline V lookup: CDR1 MNHEY, CDR2 SMNVEV (reference sequence). The CDR3 covers 16 residues. The CDR3 loop reads CASKLAGGRGTGELFF. DNA for the CDR3: TGTGCCAGCAAACTAGCGGGAGGGCGAGGGACCGGGGAGCTGTTTTTT.

The chain has TRBV18 and TRBJ2-2; D is ambiguous. Germline CDR1 is KGHSH and CDR2 is LQKENI. The CDR3 extends over 15 amino acids. The V end was cut by 2 bases, the J end by 0 bases, with 7 bases between. CDR3 region: CASSPYEANTGELFF. The DNA for the CDR3 is TGTGCCAGCTCACCATACGAGGCGAACACCGGGGAGCTGTTTTTT.

This clonotype came up many times. The chain is built from TRBV6-1 and TRBJ1-6, with 8 bases fitting TRBD1. The V gene's germline CDR1 is MNHNS and CDR2 SASEGT. The ends lost 7 bases at V and 10 bases at J; junction bases unmatched: 15. This CDR3 comprises 16 residues. The CDR3 nucleotides read TGTGCCAGCACCCTAAGCCGGACAGGGAAGGGATCACCCCTCCACTTT. Protein product: CASTLSRTGKGSPLHF.

This clonotype appeared many times. This sequence joins TRBV27 and TRBJ1-2, with 10 bases aligning to TRBD1. The CDR3 is 13 residues long. J was trimmed by 8 bases and V by 2 bases; bases with no gene match: 2. The V gene's germline CDR1 is MNHEY and CDR2 SMNVEV (reference sequence). Here the CDR3 DNA reads TGTGCCAGCAGTTTAGGGACAGGGGAAGGCTACACCTTC. Translation: CASSLGTGEGYTF.

This clonotype came up many times. The chain links TRBV6-5 to TRBJ1-5, with 9 nucleotides matching TRBD1. Trimming took 8 bases from V and 4 from J; bases not matched to a gene: 3. This CDR3 is 13 amino acids long. Germline lookup yields CDR1 MNHEY and CDR2 SVGAGI. CDR3 sequence reads: CASEGTGNQPQHF. CDR3 bases: TGTGCCAGCGAAGGGACAGGGAATCAGCCCCAGCATTTT.

The chain carries TRBV10-2 and TRBJ2-7; D remains unclear. Germline CDR1 reads WSHSY; CDR2 reads SAAADI. The CDR3 length is 12 residues. Trimming pared 8 bases from V and 6 bases from J, leaving 14 bases between. CDR3 DNA: TGCGCCAGCGCGCCAAAAGTTGGCGAGCAGTACTTC. This encodes CASAPKVGEQYF.

This clonotype was observed at least ten times. This rearrangement joins TRBV12-3 or TRBV12-4 to TRBJ2-2; 8 bases agree with TRBD1. Unmatched junction bases numbered 4, after V lost 6 bases and J lost 7 bases. The CDR3 covers 13 residues. In DNA form, the CDR3 reads TGTGCCAGCAGATCGACAGGGGACGGGGAGCTGTTTTTT. Residues: CASRSTGDGELFF.

The rearrangement uses TRBV6-2 or TRBV6-3 and TRBJ1-1; 8 bases agree with TRBD1. The CDR3 is made up of 15 amino acids. The trim removed 6 bases at V and 0 bases at J, leaving 6 bases unmatched. Germline CDR1 and CDR2: MNHEY and SVGEGT. CDR3 protein: CASSGQGLMNTEAFF. CDR3 DNA sequence: TGTGCCAGCAGCGGACAGGGCCTTATGAACACTGAAGCTTTCTTT.

This clonotype has a count of ten or more. The CDR3 region is CASSSLADQETQYF. Here the CDR3 DNA reads TGTGCCAGCAGTTCCCTTGCAGACCAAGAGACCCAGTACTTC. The chain is built from TRBV12-3 or TRBV12-4 and TRBJ2-5; D not resolved. V was cut by 4 bases and J by 0 bases, with 9 bases left in between. CDR3 length: 14 residues.

This clonotype was observed many times. The chain couples TRBV7-2 to TRBJ2-5; TRBD1 aligns across 8 bases. V lost 3 bases, J lost 1 base, and 1 base stayed unmatched. CDR3 length: 14 amino acids. Germline CDR1 reads SGHTA; CDR2 reads FQGNSA. The CDR3 spells CASSFGTGQETQYF. The CDR3 DNA sequence: TGTGCCAGCAGCTTCGGGACAGGCCAAGAGACCCAGTACTTC.

This clonotype was seen many times. J is TRBJ2-5 and V is TRBV19, with 9 nucleotides matching TRBD1. Germline V gene data show CDR1 as LNHDA and CDR2 as SQIVND (reference sequence). CDR3 length: 18 residues. The trim removed 1 base at V and 0 bases at J, leaving 9 bases unmatched. The CDR3 is CASSIGSGQGGDQETQYF. In DNA, the CDR3 is TGTGCCAGTAGTATAGGATCGGGACAGGGTGGAGACCAAGAGACCCAGTACTTC.

This clonotype occurred many times. V usage is TRBV4-1 and J usage is TRBJ1-1; 7 positions agree with TRBD1. The CDR3 runs 16 residues. Trimming removed 2 bases from V and 4 bases from J; junction bases left unmatched: 10. Germline loops: CDR1 MGHRA, CDR2 YSYEKL. DNA for the CDR3: TGCGCCAGCAGCCAATTTTCCGACAGGGCCAGCACTGAAGCTTTCTTT. It codes for CASSQFSDRASTEAFF.

The V and J genes are TRBV24-1 and TRBJ2-2; D possibly uses TRBD1 or TRBD2 (5 bases each). Germline V CDR1 and CDR2: KGHDR, SFDVKD. The CDR3 has 15 amino acids. Trimming removed 4 bases from V and 1 base from J, with 9 bases in between. The CDR3 loop is CATSEGTENTGELFF. The CDR3 nucleotides are TGTGCCACCAGTGAAGGGACCGAGAACACCGGGGAGCTGTTTTTT.

Worth noting for this clonotype: This may come from a read error, since a much larger clone is one base off. CDR3 in amino acids: CASSLSHVPRGYTF. The CDR3 nucleotides read TGTGCCAGCAGCTTAAGTCATGTTCCTCGGGGCTACACCTTC. The chain links TRBV7-9 to TRBJ1-2; D is unresolved. CDR3 length: 14 amino acids. V was trimmed by 2 bases and J by 8 bases, leaving 15 bases between them. Germline CDR1 SEHNR, CDR2 FQNEAQ (reference sequence).

J is TRBJ1-3 and V is TRBV24-1; maybe TRBD1 (6 bases). V lost 4 bases, J lost 0 bases, and 9 bases lay in between. CDR3 length equals 15 residues. Germline V gene sequence: CDR1 KGHDR, CDR2 SFDVKD. CDR3 bases: TGTGCCACCAGTGACCCAGGGGACTCTGGAAACACCATATATTTT. Encoded protein: CATSDPGDSGNTIYF.

The count of this clonotype is one. This chain uses TRBV6-1 with TRBJ1-2; D unresolved. CDR1 MNHNS and CDR2 SASEGT come from the germline V gene. The V end lost 0 bases, the J end lost 5 bases, and 7 bases lay between the germline ends. The CDR3 totals 13 residues. DNA of the CDR3: TGTGCCAGCAGTGAAGCCACAGCATATGGCTACACCTTC. The encoded protein is CASSEATAYGYTF.

This clonotype has ten or more counts. CDR3: CSSLWGGYTF. Written as DNA, the CDR3 is TGCAGCTCCCTTTGGGGAGGCTACACCTTC. The chain employs TRBV20-1 and TRBJ1-2; D call uncertain. This CDR3 comprises 10 residues. Germline V gene lookup returns CDR1 DFQATT and CDR2 SNEGSKA (reference sequence).